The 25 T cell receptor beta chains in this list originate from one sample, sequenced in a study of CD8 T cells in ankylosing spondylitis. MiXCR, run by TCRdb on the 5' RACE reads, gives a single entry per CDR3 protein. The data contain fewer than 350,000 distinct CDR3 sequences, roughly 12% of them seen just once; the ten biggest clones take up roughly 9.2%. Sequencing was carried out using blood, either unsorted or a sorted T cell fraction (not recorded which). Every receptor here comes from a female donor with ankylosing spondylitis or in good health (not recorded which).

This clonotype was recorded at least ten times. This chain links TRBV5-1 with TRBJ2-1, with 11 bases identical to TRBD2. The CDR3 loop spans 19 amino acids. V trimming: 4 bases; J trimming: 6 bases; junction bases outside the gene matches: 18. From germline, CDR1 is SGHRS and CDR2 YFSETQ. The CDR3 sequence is CASSTSRLAGRRGGNEQFF. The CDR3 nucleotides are TGCGCCAGCAGCACATCTCGACTAGCGGGAAGAAGGGGGGGCAATGAGCAGTTCTTC. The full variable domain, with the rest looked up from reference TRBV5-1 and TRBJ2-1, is KAGVTQTPRYLIKTRGQQVTLSCSPISGHRSVSWYQQTPGQGLQFLFEYFSETQRNKGNFPGRFSGRQFSNSRSEMNVSTLELGDSALYLCASSTSRLAGRRGGNEQFFGPGTRLTVL.

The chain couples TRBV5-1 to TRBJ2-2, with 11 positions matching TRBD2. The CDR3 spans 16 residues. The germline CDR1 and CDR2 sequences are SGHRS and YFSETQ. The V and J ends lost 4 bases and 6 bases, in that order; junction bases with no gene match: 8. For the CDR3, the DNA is TGCGCCAGCAGCGGCAGACTAGCGGGAAGGGCCGGGGAGCTGTTTTTT. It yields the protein CASSGRLAGRAGELFF.

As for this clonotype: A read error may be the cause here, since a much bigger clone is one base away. This chain's CDR3 is CATRGTRQEAQYF. In DNA form, the CDR3 reads TGTGCCACTCGCGGGACGCGGCAAGAGGCCCAGTACTTC. V usage is TRBV24-1 and J usage is TRBJ2-5, with a tentative D call TRBD2 (6 bases). The germline V gene has CDR1 KGHDR and CDR2 SFDVKD. The CDR3 totals 13 residues.

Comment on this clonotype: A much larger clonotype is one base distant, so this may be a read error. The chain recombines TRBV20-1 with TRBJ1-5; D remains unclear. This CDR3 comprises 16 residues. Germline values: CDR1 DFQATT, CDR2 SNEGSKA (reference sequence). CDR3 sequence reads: CCARDIPRRGNQPQHF. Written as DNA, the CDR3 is TGCTGTGCTAGAGATATTCCCCGGCGGGGCAATCAGCCCCAGCATTTT.

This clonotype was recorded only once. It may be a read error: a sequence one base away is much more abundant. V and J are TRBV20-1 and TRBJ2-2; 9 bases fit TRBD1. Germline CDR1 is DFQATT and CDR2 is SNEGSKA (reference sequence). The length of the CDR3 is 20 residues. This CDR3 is CCASKHRGPIQLTNTGELFF. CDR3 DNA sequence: TGCTGTGCTAGTAAACACAGGGGGCCAATTCAACTAACGAACACCGGGGAGCTGTTTTTT.

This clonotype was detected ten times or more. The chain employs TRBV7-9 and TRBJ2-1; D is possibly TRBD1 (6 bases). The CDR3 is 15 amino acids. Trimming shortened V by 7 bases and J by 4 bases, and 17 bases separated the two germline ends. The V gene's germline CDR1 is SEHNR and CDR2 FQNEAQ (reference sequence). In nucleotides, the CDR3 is TGTGCCAGCACTAGGGGGTCGGGCCCTTACAATGAGCAGTTCTTC. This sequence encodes CASTRGSGPYNEQFF.

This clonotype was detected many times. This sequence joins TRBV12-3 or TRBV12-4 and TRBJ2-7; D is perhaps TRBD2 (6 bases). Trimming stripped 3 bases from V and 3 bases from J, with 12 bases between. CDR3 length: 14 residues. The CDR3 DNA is TGTGCCAGCAGTTTGGAGGGCCGCAACTACGAGCAGTACTTC. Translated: CASSLEGRNYEQYF.

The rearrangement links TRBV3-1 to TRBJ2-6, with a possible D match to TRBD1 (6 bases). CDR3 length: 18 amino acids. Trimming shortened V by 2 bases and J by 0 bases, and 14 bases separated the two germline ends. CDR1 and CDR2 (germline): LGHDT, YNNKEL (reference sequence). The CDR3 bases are TGTGCCAGCAGCCAAAGGCCACAGGGTTACTCTGGGGCCAACGTCCTGACTTTC. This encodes CASSQRPQGYSGANVLTF.

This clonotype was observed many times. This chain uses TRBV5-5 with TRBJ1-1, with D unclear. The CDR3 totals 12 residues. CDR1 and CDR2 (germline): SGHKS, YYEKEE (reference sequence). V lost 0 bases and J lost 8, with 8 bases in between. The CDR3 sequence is CASSLEGSEAFF. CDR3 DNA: TGTGCCAGCAGCTTGGAAGGTTCCGAAGCTTTCTTT.

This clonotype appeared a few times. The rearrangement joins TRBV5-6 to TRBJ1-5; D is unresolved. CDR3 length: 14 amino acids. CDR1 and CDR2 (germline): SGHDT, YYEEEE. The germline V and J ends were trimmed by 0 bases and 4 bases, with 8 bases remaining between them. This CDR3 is CASSLGGYNQPQHF. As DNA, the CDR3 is TGTGCCAGCAGCTTGGGGGGTTATAATCAGCCCCAGCATTTT.

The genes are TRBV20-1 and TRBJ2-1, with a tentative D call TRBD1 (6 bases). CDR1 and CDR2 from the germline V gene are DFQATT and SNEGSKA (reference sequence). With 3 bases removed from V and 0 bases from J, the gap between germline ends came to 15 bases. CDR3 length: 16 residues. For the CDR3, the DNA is TGCAGTGCTAGGGAACAGGGCCAGAGCTCCTACAATGAGCAGTTCTTC. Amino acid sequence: CSAREQGQSSYNEQFF.

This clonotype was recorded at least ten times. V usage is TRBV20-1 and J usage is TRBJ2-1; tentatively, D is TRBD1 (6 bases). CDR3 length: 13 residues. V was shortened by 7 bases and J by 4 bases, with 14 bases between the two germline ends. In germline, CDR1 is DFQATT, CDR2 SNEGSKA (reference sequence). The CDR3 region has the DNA TGCAGTGGACTCCGGGACATTTACAATGAGCAGTTCTTC. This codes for CSGLRDIYNEQFF.

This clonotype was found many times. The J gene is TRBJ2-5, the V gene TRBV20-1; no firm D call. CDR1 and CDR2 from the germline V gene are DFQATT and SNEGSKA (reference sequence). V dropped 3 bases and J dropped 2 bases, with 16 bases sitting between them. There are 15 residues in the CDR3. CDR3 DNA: TGCAGTGCTAGTTCGCTAGAAGTCCCACAAGAGACCCAGTACTTC. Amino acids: CSASSLEVPQETQYF.

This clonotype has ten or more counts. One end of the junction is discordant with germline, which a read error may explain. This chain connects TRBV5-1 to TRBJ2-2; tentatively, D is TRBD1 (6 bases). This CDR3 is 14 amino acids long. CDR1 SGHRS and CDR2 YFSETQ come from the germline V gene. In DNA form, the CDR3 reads TGTGCCAGCAGCTTGGACAGGAACACCGGGGAGCTGTTTTTT. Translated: CASSLDRNTGELFF.

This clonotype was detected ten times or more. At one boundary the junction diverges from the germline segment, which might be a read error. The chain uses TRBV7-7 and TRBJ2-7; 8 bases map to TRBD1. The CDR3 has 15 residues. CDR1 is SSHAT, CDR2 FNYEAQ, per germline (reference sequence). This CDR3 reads CASSPGQGPFYEQYF. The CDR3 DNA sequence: TGTGCTAGCAGCCCCGGACAGGGCCCCTTCTACGAGCAGTACTTC.

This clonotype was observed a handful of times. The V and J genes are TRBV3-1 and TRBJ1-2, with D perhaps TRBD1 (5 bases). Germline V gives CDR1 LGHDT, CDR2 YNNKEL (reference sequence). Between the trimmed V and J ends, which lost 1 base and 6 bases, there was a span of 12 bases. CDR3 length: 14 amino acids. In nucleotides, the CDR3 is TGTGCCAGCAGCCAAGGATTTCAGGGTGATGGCTACACCTTC. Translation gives CASSQGFQGDGYTF. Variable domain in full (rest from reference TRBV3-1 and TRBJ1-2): DTAVSQTPKYLVTQMGNDKSIKCEQNLGHDTMYWYKQDSKKFLKIMFSYNNKELIINETVPNRFSPKSPDKAHLNLHINSLELGDSAVYFCASSQGFQGDGYTFGSGTRLTVV.

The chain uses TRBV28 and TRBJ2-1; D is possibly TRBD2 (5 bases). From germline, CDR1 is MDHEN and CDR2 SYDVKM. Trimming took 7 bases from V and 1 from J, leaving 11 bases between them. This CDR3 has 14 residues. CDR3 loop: CASTGGVSYNEQFF. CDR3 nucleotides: TGTGCCAGCACAGGAGGAGTTTCCTACAATGAGCAGTTCTTC.

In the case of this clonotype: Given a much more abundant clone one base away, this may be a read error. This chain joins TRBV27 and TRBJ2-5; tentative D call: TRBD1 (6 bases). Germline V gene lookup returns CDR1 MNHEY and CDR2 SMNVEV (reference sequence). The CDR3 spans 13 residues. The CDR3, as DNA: TGTGCCCGCAGTCACAGGGTTGGAGAGACCCAGTACTTC. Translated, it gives CARSHRVGETQYF.

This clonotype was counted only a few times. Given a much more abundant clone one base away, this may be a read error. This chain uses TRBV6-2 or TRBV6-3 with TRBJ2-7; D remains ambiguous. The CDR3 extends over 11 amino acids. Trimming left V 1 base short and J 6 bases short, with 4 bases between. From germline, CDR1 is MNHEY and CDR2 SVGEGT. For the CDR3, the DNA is TGTGCCAGCAGTTACTTTTCCGAGCAGTACTTC. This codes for CASSYFSEQYF.

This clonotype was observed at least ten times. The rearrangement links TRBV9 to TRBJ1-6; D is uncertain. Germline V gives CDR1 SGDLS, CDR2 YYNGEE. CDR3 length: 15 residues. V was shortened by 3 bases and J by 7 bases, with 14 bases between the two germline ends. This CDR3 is CASSARSIGNSPLHF. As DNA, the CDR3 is TGTGCCAGCAGCGCCCGGTCGATTGGGAATTCACCCCTCCACTTT. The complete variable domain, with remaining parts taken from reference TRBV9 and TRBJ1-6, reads DSGVTQTPKHLITATGQRVTLRCSPRSGDLSVYWYQQSLDQGLQFLIQYYNGEERAKGNILERFSAQQFPDLHSELNLSSLELGDSALYFCASSARSIGNSPLHFGNGTRLTVT.

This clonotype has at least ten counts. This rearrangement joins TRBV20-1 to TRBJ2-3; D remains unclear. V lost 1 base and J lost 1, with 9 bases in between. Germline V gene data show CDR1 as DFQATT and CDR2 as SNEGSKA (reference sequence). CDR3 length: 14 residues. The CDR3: CSARAVIRTDTQYF. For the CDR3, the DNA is TGCAGTGCTAGAGCTGTGATCCGCACAGATACGCAGTATTTT.

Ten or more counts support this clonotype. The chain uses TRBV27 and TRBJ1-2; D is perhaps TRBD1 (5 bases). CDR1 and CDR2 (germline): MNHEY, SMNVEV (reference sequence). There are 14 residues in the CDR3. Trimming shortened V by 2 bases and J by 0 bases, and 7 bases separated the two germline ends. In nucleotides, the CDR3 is TGTGCCAGCAGTTTACGCAGGGCTAACTATGGCTACACCTTC. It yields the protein CASSLRRANYGYTF.

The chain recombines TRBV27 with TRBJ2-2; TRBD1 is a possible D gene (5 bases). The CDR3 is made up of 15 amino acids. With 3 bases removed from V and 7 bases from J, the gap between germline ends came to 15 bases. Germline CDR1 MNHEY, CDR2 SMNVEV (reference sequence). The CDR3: CASSFRAGRFGELFF. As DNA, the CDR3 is TGTGCCAGCAGTTTTAGGGCAGGGCGGTTCGGGGAGCTGTTTTTT.

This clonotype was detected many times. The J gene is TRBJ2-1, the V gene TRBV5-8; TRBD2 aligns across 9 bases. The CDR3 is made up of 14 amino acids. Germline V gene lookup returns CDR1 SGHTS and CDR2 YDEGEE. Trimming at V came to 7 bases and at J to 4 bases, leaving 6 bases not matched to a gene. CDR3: CASLRGRGYNEQFF. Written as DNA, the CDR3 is TGTGCCAGCCTCCGCGGGAGGGGATACAATGAGCAGTTCTTC.

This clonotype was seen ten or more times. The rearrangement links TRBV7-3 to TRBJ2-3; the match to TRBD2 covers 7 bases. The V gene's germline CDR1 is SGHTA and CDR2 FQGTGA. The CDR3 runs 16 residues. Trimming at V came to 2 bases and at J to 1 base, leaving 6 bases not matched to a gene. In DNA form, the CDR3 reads TGTGCCAGCAGCTTAGGGGCTCGGGGGGGCACAGATACGCAGTATTTT. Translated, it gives CASSLGARGGTDTQYF.